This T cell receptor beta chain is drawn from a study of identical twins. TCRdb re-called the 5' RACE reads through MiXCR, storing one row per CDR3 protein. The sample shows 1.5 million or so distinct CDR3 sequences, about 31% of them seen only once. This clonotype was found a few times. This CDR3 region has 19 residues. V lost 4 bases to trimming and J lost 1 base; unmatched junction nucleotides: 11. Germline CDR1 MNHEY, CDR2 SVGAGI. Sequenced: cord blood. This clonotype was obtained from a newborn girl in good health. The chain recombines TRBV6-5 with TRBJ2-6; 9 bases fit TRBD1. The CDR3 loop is CASSWGTGLSISGANVLTF. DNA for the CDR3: TGTGCCAGCAGTTGGGGGACAGGGCTCTCCATTTCTGGGGCCAACGTCCTGACTTTC.